This T cell receptor (beta chain) appears in the sequencing data of a study of blood T cell repertoires in COVID-19. Study in general: The United States, Italy and Spain provided the acute and convalescent COVID-19 samples. From T cells, B-cell-depleted T cells, or PBMCs came the material, which was cDNA or gDNA.

The authors' processing: Cell counts per sample came from amplifying reference gene primers. Repertoires were generated with immunoSEQ multiplex PCR, while TCRdb's copy carries only in-frame clones and drops some. The DNA was the basis for D and trimming; V, J and clone size are from that table. The data show 77,000 or so clones, 85% seen once. Looked up from germline, CDR1 is SGHTA and CDR2 is FQGNSA. The V gene end was trimmed by 3 bases and the J gene end by 4 bases; junction bases not matched to a gene: 8. The CDR3 sequence is 15 residues long. This TCR derives from a man of 80 years or more with acute or convalescent COVID-19. Sequencing was done on a sample of peripheral blood. The chain recombines TRBV7-2 with TRBJ2-5; TRBD2 matches at 7 bases. CDR3 protein: CASSFQAGRGETQYF. CDR3 coding DNA: TGTGCCAGCAGCTTCCAAGCGGGGAGGGGAGAGACCCAGTACTTC.